This T cell receptor beta chain was profiled in a study of control samples from healthy donors and cancer patients. The CDR3 loop spans 16 amino acids. V lost 4 bases and J 2 bases, leaving 16 bases between the germline ends. Germline V CDR1 and CDR2: MGHRA, YSYEKL. Sequencing used immunoSEQ multiplex PCR; TCRdb keeps in-frame clones, though not all of them. Here the sample spans 100,000 to 150,000 clones, over 80% being singletons. Sequencing input: PBMCs. This rearrangement joins TRBV4-1 to TRBJ2-3; D perhaps matches TRBD1 (5 bases). The receptor was isolated from a man older than 75 with head and neck cancer. CDR3 DNA sequence: TGCGCCAGCAGCCCCATTGGGGCGGCCTACACAGATACGCAGTATTTT. Its protein product is CASSPIGAAYTDTQYF.